This is a list of T cell receptor beta chains from one sample in a study of control samples from healthy donors and cancer patients. This table comes from immunoSEQ multiplex PCR, and its TCRdb copy is limited to in-frame clones, with some not included. The sample lists about 55,000 clones, 95% to 96% seen once, with around 1.9% in the top ten. The sequencing sample was made of blood. These receptors were collected from a woman aged 25 to 39 in good health. Both conserved end residues are part of each CDR3. A D gene is named only where the DNA matches it firmly. Clone size is not always given. Where it is, it says once, few, many or a class for expanded clones.

j_call v_call d_call clone_size cdr3_aa cdr3_nt
TRBJ2-5 TRBV28 TRBD2 - CASSLGGEGSRETQYF TGTGCCAGCAGTTTAGGGGGGGAAGGGTCGCGGGAGACCCAGTACTTC
TRBJ2-6 TRBV5-1 - - CASKSAGSGANVLTF TGCGCCAGCAAGAGCGCAGGGTCTGGGGCCAACGTCCTGACTTTC
TRBJ1-6 TRBV2 TRBD1 few CASRERTGSNNSPLHF TGTGCCAGCAGAGAGAGGACAGGGTCCAATAATTCACCCCTCCACTTT
TRBJ2-7 TRBV2 - - CASSEVAGTYEQYF TGTGCCAGCAGTGAAGTGGCTGGGACCTACGAGCAGTACTTC
TRBJ2-3 TRBV27 TRBD1 - CASARQGTGSTDTQYF TGTGCCAGCGCTCGACAGGGGACGGGGAGCACAGATACGCAGTATTTT
TRBJ2-3 TRBV7-8 TRBD2 - CASSPQPGLAGEGTDTQYF TGTGCCAGCAGCCCACAGCCGGGACTAGCGGGAGAGGGGACAGATACGCAGTATTTT
TRBJ2-3 TRBV11-2 TRBD2 once CASSASGLGVDTQYF TGTGCCAGCAGCGCTAGCGGCCTCGGGGTTGATACGCAGTATTTT
TRBJ2-4 TRBV5-1 - - CASSLDVQNIQYF TGCGCCAGCAGCTTGGACGTCCAAAACATTCAGTACTTC
TRBJ2-2 TRBV19 - - CASSRVLVTGELFF TGTGCCAGTAGTAGGGTCCTCGTCACCGGGGAGCTGTTTTTT
TRBJ2-7 TRBV24-1 TRBD1 - CATSDSRTGTRDEQYF TGTGCCACCAGTGATTCTCGGACAGGGACGCGCGACGAGCAGTACTTC
TRBJ1-6 TRBV18 - - CASSPWGGKQENSPLHF TGTGCCAGCTCACCCTGGGGGGGAAAGCAAGAGAATTCACCCCTCCACTTT
TRBJ1-6 TRBV11-2 - - CASSPGSGYNSPLHF TGTGCCAGCAGCCCCGGTTCGGGGTATAATTCACCCCTCCACTTT
TRBJ2-7 TRBV12-3/TRBV12-4 - once CASSLFPSYEQYF TGTGCCAGCAGTTTATTTCCCTCCTACGAGCAGTACTTC
TRBJ1-4 TRBV30 TRBD1 once CAWSVQGLREEKLFF TGTGCCTGGAGTGTACAGGGGTTGCGAGAGGAAAAACTGTTTTTT
TRBJ2-3 TRBV7-3 TRBD2 - CASSLTSGRNTDTQYF TGTGCCAGCAGCTTGACTAGCGGGAGGAATACAGATACGCAGTATTTT
TRBJ2-7 TRBV6-6 TRBD1 once CASRSSGTGSSYEQYF TGTGCCAGCAGATCCTCCGGGACAGGGAGCTCCTACGAGCAGTACTTC
TRBJ1-1 TRBV10-2 - - CASSELRSTEAFF TGCGCCAGCAGTGAACTGCGGTCCACTGAAGCTTTCTTT
TRBJ2-1 TRBV11-2 TRBD2 - CASSLRTSGSFDDEQFF TGTGCCAGCAGCCTACGGACTAGCGGGAGTTTTGACGATGAGCAGTTCTTC
TRBJ2-1 TRBV10-3 TRBD2 - CAISVGSGLYNEQFF TGTGCCATCAGTGTGGGTAGCGGGCTCTACAATGAGCAGTTCTTC
TRBJ2-7 TRBV6-1 TRBD2 few CASSEESSGSYEQYF TGTGCCAGCAGTGAAGAGTCTAGCGGGAGCTACGAGCAGTACTTC
TRBJ2-1 TRBV6-5 TRBD2 - CASSYSGGRAPNEQFF TGTGCCAGCAGTTACTCGGGCGGGAGGGCCCCCAATGAGCAGTTCTTC
TRBJ2-1 TRBV6-4 TRBD2 - CASSDSAGSGKEQFF TGTGCCAGCAGTGACTCTGCGGGTAGCGGGAAGGAGCAGTTCTTC
TRBJ2-7 TRBV6-5 TRBD2 - CASSPTSGNYEQYF TGTGCCAGCAGTCCGACTAGCGGGAATTACGAGCAGTACTTC
TRBJ1-1 TRBV30 - - CAWSTRGDTEAFF TGTGCCTGGAGTACTAGGGGGGACACTGAAGCTTTCTTT
TRBJ1-3 TRBV28 TRBD1 - CASSLHTGTGRNTIYF TGTGCCAGCAGTCTCCACACCGGGACAGGCCGAAACACCATATATTTT
TRBJ1-1 TRBV14 - - CASSQGDTEAFF TGTGCCAGCAGCCAAGGGGACACTGAAGCTTTCTTT
TRBJ1-2 TRBV12-3/TRBV12-4 - - CASSAFIYGYTF TGTGCCAGCTCGGCCTTCATCTATGGCTACACCTTC
TRBJ2-7 TRBV18 TRBD1 - CASSPGGQGAHEQYF TGTGCCAGCTCACCAGGGGGACAGGGGGCCCACGAGCAGTACTTC
TRBJ1-5 TRBV27 - once CASSLFRAENQPQHF TGTGCCAGCAGTTTATTCAGGGCTGAGAATCAGCCCCAGCATTTT
TRBJ2-1 TRBV7-9 TRBD2 - CASSSTSSGRSSNEQFF TGTGCCAGCAGCTCAACCTCTAGCGGGAGGAGCTCCAATGAGCAGTTCTTC
TRBJ2-3 TRBV28 - - CASSLSSAGTDTQYF TGTGCCAGCAGTTTATCCAGCGCGGGCACAGATACGCAGTATTTT
TRBJ2-7 TRBV19 - once CASSIVGAYEQYF TGTGCCAGTAGTATTGTAGGGGCCTACGAGCAGTACTTC
TRBJ1-5 TRBV5-5 - - CASSLSGEGNQPQHF TGTGCCAGCAGCTTGTCGGGGGAAGGCAATCAGCCCCAGCATTTT
TRBJ2-1 TRBV14 TRBD2 - CASSQDRSSGGNEQFF TGTGCCAGCAGCCAAGATCGATCTAGCGGGGGCAATGAGCAGTTCTTC
TRBJ2-3 TRBV2 TRBD1 - CASSTQGTGGFADTQYF TGTGCCAGCAGTACACAAGGGACAGGGGGCTTCGCAGATACGCAGTATTTT